This TCR beta chain was captured in a study of shared clonotypes between healthy human individuals. Germline values: CDR1 SGHTA, CDR2 FQGNSA. V was clipped by 5 bases and J by 6 bases, with 8 bases between them. The CDR3 sequence is 11 residues long. This table comes from immunoSEQ multiplex PCR, and its TCRdb copy is limited to in-frame clones, with some not included. The table shows about 320,000 clones, with around 87% occurring only once. The clonotype comes from a man younger than 35 in good health. The chain employs TRBV7-2 and TRBJ2-7; the D is unclear. The specimen sequenced was memory CD8+ T cells sorted from blood. The subset here: CD45RO+ cells pooled with CCR7-negative TemRA cells. In DNA, the CDR3 is TGTGCCAGCAGCAAAAGCCGCGAGCAGTACTTC. Its protein product is CASSKSREQYF.